This T cell receptor (beta chain) came from a study of vaccination effects on CD4 cells after COVID-19. Overall study results and limits: Substantial clonal contraction characterized both infection- and vaccine-induced clones late after vaccination.

On this clone itself: Antigen unknown.

V gave up 1 base and J gave up 4 bases, with 13 bases separating them. From germline, CDR1 is SGHNT and CDR2 YENEEA. The CDR3 extends over 16 amino acids. Clones were sequenced by immunoSEQ multiplex PCR, and TCRdb holds only the in-frame ones, with some missing. The sample carries 55,000 to 90,000 clones, 65% to 85% recorded once. Within the ViraFEST assay, antigen-specific CD4+ T cells underwent expansion with viral peptide pools prior to sequencing. The culture ran for around 10 days before CD4+ T cells were isolated. Sometime from March through December 2020, the person acquired a SARS-CoV-2 infection that PCR confirmed. Cultures given an HIV-1 Nef peptide pool acted as the negative control. Each culture had half its medium swapped for IL-2 medium on days 3 and 7.

The V call is TRBV11-3, the J call TRBJ2-2, with D perhaps matching TRBD2 (6 bases). Sequenced material: CD4+ T cells from PBMCs cultured with HIV peptides, taken before COVID-19 vaccination. Subset of the sample: HIV-1 Nef peptide pool negative control/reference culture. The sequence came from a human donor who had a prior SARS-CoV-2 infection. The CDR3 region is CASSLGREFGTGELFF. The CDR3 DNA sequence: TGTGCCAGCAGCTTAGGCCGGGAGTTTGGCACCGGGGAGCTGTTTTTT. Complete variable domain (other parts from reference TRBV11-3 and TRBJ2-2): EAGVVQSPRYKIIEKKQPVAFWCNPISGHNTLYWYLQNLGQGPELLIRYENEEAVDDSQLPKDRFSAERLKGVDSTLKIQPAELGDSAVYLCASSLGREFGTGELFFGEGSRLTVL.